This T cell receptor beta chain was obtained from a study of CD4 T cells in relation to SARS-CoV-2 and coronaviruses. Study-level background: The HLA restriction of the shared crossreactive spike epitopes was mapped. General study findings and limits: Samples before the pandemic and after infection were not matched within any donor. Compared with monoreactive clones, crossreactive clones showed significantly weaker SARS-CoV-2 expansion.

This clone was counted between two and nine times. The antigen remains unidentified. Cryopreserved PBMCs were CD4-enriched, then split into naive and memory cells. Data came from immunoSEQ multiplex PCR; TCRdb stores just in-frame clones and leaves some out. The sample yields tens of thousands of clones, roughly 88% seen once. The CDR3 is 15 residues long. Unmatched junction bases numbered 4, after V lost 1 base and J lost 2 bases. Germline V CDR1 and CDR2: SGHNT, YENEEA. The source of this sequence is an adult with COVID-19. The gene calls are TRBV11-3 and TRBJ2-7; TRBD1 agrees at 8 bases. Sequenced material: memory CD4+ T cells from PBMCs. This CDR3 reads CASSLGPGQAYEQYF. The CDR3 nucleotides are TGTGCCAGCAGCTTAGGGCCGGGACAGGCCTACGAGCAGTACTTC.